This T cell receptor beta chain was documented in a study of CD8 T cells in Susac syndrome. Study information: Patients with Susac syndrome, at blood draw, were therapy-naive, on corticosteroids, or on intravenous immunoglobulin alone.

CDR3 length: 14 residues. Trimming pared 5 bases from V and 6 bases from J, leaving 14 bases between. The germline V gene has CDR1 SGHRS and CDR2 YFSETQ. TEMRA cells were enriched by FACS, and CD4+ and CD8+ T cells were negatively isolated. Random hexamers were used to reverse transcribe 0.5 to 1 ug of RNA. Across 54 Vbeta and 13 Jbeta, TCR beta CDR3 was amplified with immunoSEQ multiplex PCR. TCRdb redid the calling of the immunoSEQ multiplex PCR reads with MiXCR, one entry per CDR3 protein. The sample yields 200,000 to 300,000 distinct CDR3 sequences, roughly 95% seen once. The sequenced sample was CD4+ T cells from PBMCs. This TCR was sampled from a human donor with Susac syndrome. This rearrangement joins TRBV5-1 to TRBJ2-2, with D uncertain. In DNA form, the CDR3 reads TGCGCCAGCAGGAAAAACATACAGTCCGGGGAGCTGTTTTTT. Translation: CASRKNIQSGELFF.